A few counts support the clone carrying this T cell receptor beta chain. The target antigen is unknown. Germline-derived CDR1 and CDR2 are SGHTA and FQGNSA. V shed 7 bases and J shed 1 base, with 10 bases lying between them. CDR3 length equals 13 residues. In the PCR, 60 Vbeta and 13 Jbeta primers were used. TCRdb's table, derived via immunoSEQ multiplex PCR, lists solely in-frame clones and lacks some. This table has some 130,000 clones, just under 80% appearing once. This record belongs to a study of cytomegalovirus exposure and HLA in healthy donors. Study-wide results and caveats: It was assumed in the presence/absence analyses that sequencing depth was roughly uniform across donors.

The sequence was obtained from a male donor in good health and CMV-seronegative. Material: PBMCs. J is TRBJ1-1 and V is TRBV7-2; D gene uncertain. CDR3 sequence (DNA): TGTGCCAGCACCCGCCGGGAGAACACTGAAGCTTTCTTT. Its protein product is CASTRRENTEAFF.